What follows is one TCR beta chain and its context. These data originate in a study of OX40 agonist ivuxolimab in advanced cancers. Drawing of blood for sampling happened at baseline, at cycle 4 day 1, and at cycle 7 day 1. The CDR3 spans 13 residues. Germline V gene data show CDR1 as SGHTA and CDR2 as FQGNSA. The V segment lost 5 bases and the J segment 11 bases; nucleotides outside the gene matches: 9. TCRdb's table, derived via immunoSEQ multiplex PCR, lists solely in-frame clones and lacks some. The sample holds approximately 70,000 clones; 94% are singletons and the top ten take approximately 14%.

The sequences come from CD4+ or CD8+ T cells sorted from blood, collected in a trial of the OX40 agonist ivuxolimab. The V call is TRBV7-2, the J call TRBJ2-5, with 9 nucleotides matching TRBD2. This receptor was obtained from an adult with an advanced solid tumor such as melanoma, head and neck, liver or kidney cancer. The CDR3 sequence: CASSRLAEIEQYF. The CDR3 DNA is TGTGCCAGCAGCCGACTAGCGGAAATAGAGCAGTACTTC.